The rows below give T cell receptor beta chains drawn from one sample of a study of blood T cell repertoires in COVID-19. Generated by immunoSEQ multiplex PCR, the TCRdb table keeps only in-frame clones and is missing some. The sample has 350,000 to 550,000 clones, around 89% seen once. The specimen sequenced was peripheral blood. All receptors derive from a woman aged 30 to 39 with acute or convalescent COVID-19. Both conserved end residues are part of each CDR3. The D gene is left open where the match is weak. Clone size is shown for a subset of rows, as once, few, many or a class of expanded clone.

>TRBV2|TRBJ1-2|-|-
CASRRYGYTF
TGTGCCAGCCGGAGGTATGGCTACACCTTC
>TRBV18|TRBJ1-2|-|-
CASSPGRSGYGYTF
TGTGCCAGCTCACCGGGGAGGTCGGGCTATGGCTACACCTTC
>TRBV3-1/TRBV3-2|TRBJ1-4|-|-
CASSLRTDYEKLFF
TGTGCCAGCAGCCTAAGGACAGACTATGAAAAACTGTTTTTT
>TRBV2|TRBJ1-2|TRBD1|-
CASSENRGHYGYTF
TGTGCCAGCAGTGAAAACAGGGGCCACTATGGCTACACCTTC
>TRBV20-1|TRBJ2-5|-|-
CSASRVRETQYF
TGCAGTGCTAGTCGGGTCCGGGAGACCCAGTACTTC
>TRBV6-1|TRBJ2-5|TRBD2|-
CASSESELADSYQETQYF
TGTGCCAGCAGTGAATCTGAACTAGCGGATTCGTACCAAGAGACCCAGTACTTC
>TRBV5-4|TRBJ2-2|-|-
CASSFGPQDSTGELFF
TGTGCCAGCAGCTTTGGCCCCCAGGACTCAACCGGGGAGCTGTTTTTT
>TRBV25-1|TRBJ1-6|-|-
CASSGATVSYNSPLHF
TGTGCCAGCAGTGGGGCGACAGTCTCCTATAATTCACCCCTCCACTTT
>TRBV24-1|TRBJ2-7|-|once
CATSDPRRVEQYF
TGTGCCACCAGTGACCCCCGCAGGGTTGAGCAGTACTTC
>TRBV19|TRBJ1-2|-|-
CASSIGEGKYGYTF
TGTGCCAGTAGTATAGGAGAGGGAAAATATGGCTACACCTTC
>TRBV19|TRBJ2-2|TRBD1|-
CASSIRDRANTGELFF
TGTGCCAGTAGTATCCGGGACAGGGCGAACACCGGGGAGCTGTTTTTT
>TRBV7-8|TRBJ2-3|-|-
CASSLERGGTDTQYF
TGTGCCAGCAGCTTAGAGCGAGGCGGGACAGATACGCAGTATTTT
>TRBV6-6|TRBJ1-4|TRBD1|-
CASSYDRTGAEKLFF
TGTGCCAGCAGTTACGATCGGACAGGGGCTGAAAAACTGTTTTTT
>TRBV18|TRBJ1-3|-|-
CASSLNRVLSGNTIYF
TGTGCCAGCTCACTTAACAGGGTGCTCTCTGGAAACACCATATATTTT
>TRBV7-2|TRBJ2-6|TRBD1|-
CATLRSGQGKSGANVLTF
TGTGCCACCCTTCGATCGGGACAGGGGAAGTCTGGGGCCAACGTCCTGACTTTC
>TRBV5-1|TRBJ1-3|TRBD1|-
CASSLDRLDTIYF
TGCGCCAGCAGCCTGGACAGGTTGGACACCATATATTTT
>TRBV6-5|TRBJ2-7|-|-
CAVSSALRKYEQYF
TGTGCCGTAAGTTCCGCCCTCAGGAAGTACGAGCAGTACTTC